This TCR beta chain came from a study of cytomegalovirus exposure and HLA in healthy donors. The wider study: The 90 to 150 validation repertoires were produced on the same platform as the roughly 700 repertoires of the first cohort. This was reported in a later analysis. Broader study findings: Investigators reported 150 to 200 TCR beta chains as tied to cytomegalovirus.

Separate from the approximately 700-subject first cohort was the roughly 120-subject validation cohort, to which the donors belonged. This clone showed up just once. Its matching antigen is unknown. Assay used: immunoSEQ multiplex PCR; TCRdb lists only in-frame clones, some missing. The top ten hold approximately 1.3% of the sample, which has roughly 130,000 clones, approximately 91% seen once. The V end was cut by 7 bases, the J end by 1 base, with 14 bases between. CDR1 is SNHLY and CDR2 is FYNNEI in the germline V gene. The CDR3 loop spans 15 amino acids. The sample consisted of PBMCs. The rearrangement joins TRBV2 to TRBJ2-1; a weak D match, TRBD2 (5 bases). This clonotype was sampled from a man aged 30 to 45 in good health and CMV-seronegative. CDR3 in DNA: TGTGCCAGCACAATAGGCGGGCGGTCCTACAATGAGCAGTTCTTC. It translates to CASTIGGRSYNEQFF.